This T cell receptor (beta chain) was sequenced for a study of Graves' ophthalmopathy and Graves' hyperthyroidism. This clonotype was counted at least ten times. V dropped 1 base and J dropped 7 bases, with 8 bases sitting between them. This CDR3 is 13 amino acids long. In germline, CDR1 is LGHDT, CDR2 YNNKEL (reference sequence). Using RNA transcripts, the TCR beta CDR3 regions were amplified. HTBI primers were employed in first-round RT-PCR, then a second-round multiplex PCR followed. TCRdb reanalysed the multiplex PCR reads using MiXCR and keeps one entry per CDR3 protein. The sample holds 350,000 to 400,000 distinct CDR3 sequences, 15% to 19% seen once.

The V gene is TRBV3-1, the J gene TRBJ1-5; no reliable D call. This receptor was taken from a woman aged 18-35 years with stable Graves' hyperthyroidism. Sequenced: peripheral blood. The CDR3 bases are TGTGCCAGCAGCCAAGGGGAAGGCCAGCCCCAGCATTTT. The encoded protein is CASSQGEGQPQHF.